This T cell receptor beta chain emerged from a study of T-cell reconstitution after alpha-beta-depleted transplantation in children. Concerning this clonotype itself: The antigen is not known. This could be a read error, since a much larger clone is one nucleotide away.

V was pared by 3 bases and J by 7 bases, with 8 bases of the junction left unmatched. CDR3 size: 13 residues. Per the germline V gene, CDR1 is DFQATT and CDR2 is SNEGSKA (reference sequence). Preparation of the TCRbeta library involved a method that used unique molecular identifiers. In TCRdb, the PCR reads were re-called with MiXCR into one record per CDR3 protein. The sample includes about 260,000 distinct CDR3 sequences, approximately 8% seen only once; the top ten take roughly 6%. Study-level findings and limits: Several hundred expanded graft clones reportedly supplied alpha-beta T cells about two months after transplant. T cells produced anew were the main source of T-cell counts and diversity one year after transplant. Surviving recipient T cells and thymic progenitors produced the high day-60 TCRbeta diversity seen in some patients.

This receptor was identified in a male patient aged 10 to 17 who had a stem cell transplant for acute lymphoblastic leukemia, so the T cells may come from the graft donor. V gene TRBV20-1 combines with J gene TRBJ2-5; 7 bases are shared with TRBD2. The sequences come from PBMCs, mostly from graft donor cells, collected 180 days after TCRalphabeta/CD19-depleted stem cell transplant. The CDR3 DNA is TGCAGTGCTAGCGCTAGCGGTCGGGGGACCCAGTACTTC. Protein product: CSASASGRGTQYF.